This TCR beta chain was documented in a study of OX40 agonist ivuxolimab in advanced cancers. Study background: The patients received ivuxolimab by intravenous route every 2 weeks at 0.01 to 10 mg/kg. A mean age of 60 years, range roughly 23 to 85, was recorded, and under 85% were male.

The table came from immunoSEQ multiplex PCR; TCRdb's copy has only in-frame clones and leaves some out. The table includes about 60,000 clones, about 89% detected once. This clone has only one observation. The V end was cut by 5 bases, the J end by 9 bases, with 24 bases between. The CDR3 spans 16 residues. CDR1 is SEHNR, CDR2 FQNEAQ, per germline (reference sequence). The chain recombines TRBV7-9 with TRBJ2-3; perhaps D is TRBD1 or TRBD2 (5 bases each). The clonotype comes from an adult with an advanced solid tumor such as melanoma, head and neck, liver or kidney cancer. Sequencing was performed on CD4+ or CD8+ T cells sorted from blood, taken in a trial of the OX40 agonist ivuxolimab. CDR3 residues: CASSPAGGRRKGTQYF. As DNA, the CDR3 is TGTGCCAGCAGCCCGGCAGGTGGGCGGAGGAAGGGGACGCAGTATTTT. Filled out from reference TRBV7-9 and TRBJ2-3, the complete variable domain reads DTGVSQNPRHKITKRGQNVTFRCDPISEHNRLYWYRQTLGQGPEFLTYFQNEAQLEKSRLLSDRFSAERPKGSFSTLEIQRTEQGDSAMYLCASSPAGGRRKGTQYFGPGTRLTVL.